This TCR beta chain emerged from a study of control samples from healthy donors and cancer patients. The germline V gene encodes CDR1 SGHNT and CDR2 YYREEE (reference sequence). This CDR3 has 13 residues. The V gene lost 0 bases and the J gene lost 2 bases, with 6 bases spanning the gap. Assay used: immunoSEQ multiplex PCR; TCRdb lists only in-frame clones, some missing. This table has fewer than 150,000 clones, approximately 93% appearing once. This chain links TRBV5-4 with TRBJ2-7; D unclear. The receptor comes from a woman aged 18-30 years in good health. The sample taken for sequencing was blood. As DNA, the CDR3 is TGTGCCAGCAGCTTGGACCGAACCTACGAGCAGTACTTC. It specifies CASSLDRTYEQYF.